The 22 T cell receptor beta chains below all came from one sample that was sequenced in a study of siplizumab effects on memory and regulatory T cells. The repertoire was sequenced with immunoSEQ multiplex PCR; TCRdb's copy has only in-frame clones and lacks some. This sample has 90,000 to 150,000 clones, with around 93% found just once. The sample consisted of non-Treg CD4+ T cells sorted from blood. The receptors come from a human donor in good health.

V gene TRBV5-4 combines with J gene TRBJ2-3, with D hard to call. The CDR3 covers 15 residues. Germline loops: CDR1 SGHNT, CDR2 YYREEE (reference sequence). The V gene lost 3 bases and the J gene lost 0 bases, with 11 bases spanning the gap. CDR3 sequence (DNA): TGTGCCAGCAGCTCCCGGACGGTCAGCACAGATACGCAGTATTTT. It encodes CASSSRTVSTDTQYF.

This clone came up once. This CDR3 reads CASSLDGMNTEAFF. DNA of the CDR3: TGCGCCAGCAGCTTGGACGGAATGAACACTGAAGCTTTCTTT. The rearrangement links TRBV5-1 to TRBJ1-1, with D unresolved. The CDR3 is made up of 14 amino acids. Germline V gives CDR1 SGHRS, CDR2 YFSETQ. The V gene lost 0 bases and the J gene lost 0 bases, with 6 bases spanning the gap.

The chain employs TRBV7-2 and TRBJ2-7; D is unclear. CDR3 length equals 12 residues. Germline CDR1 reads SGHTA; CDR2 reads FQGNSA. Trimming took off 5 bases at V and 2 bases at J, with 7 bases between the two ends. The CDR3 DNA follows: TGTGCCAGCAGCCCCCAGACCTACGAGCAGTACTTC. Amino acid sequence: CASSPQTYEQYF.

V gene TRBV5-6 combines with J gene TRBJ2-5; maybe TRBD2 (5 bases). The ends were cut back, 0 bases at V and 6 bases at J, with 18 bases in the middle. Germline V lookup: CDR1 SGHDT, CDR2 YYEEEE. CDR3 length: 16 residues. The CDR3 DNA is TGTGCCAGCAGCTTGGCGTCGGGGATTCAGAGTAAGACCCAGTACTTC. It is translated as CASSLASGIQSKTQYF. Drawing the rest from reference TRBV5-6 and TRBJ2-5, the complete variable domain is DAGVTQSPTHLIKTRGQQVTLRCSPKSGHDTVSWYQQALGQGPQFIFQYYEEEERQRGNFPDRFSGHQFPNYSSELNVNALLLGDSALYLCASSLASGIQSKTQYFGPGTRLLVL.

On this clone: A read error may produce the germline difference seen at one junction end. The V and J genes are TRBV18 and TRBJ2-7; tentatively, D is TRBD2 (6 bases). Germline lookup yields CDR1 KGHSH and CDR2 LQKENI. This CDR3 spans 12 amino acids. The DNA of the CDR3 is TGTGCCAGCTCCGGGGCGGGGCAGGGCAGGAACTTC. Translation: CASSGAGQGRNF.

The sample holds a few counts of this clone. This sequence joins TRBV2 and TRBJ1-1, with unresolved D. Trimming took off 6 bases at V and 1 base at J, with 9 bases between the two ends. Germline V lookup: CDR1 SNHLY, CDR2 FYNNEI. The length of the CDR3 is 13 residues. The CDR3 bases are TGTGCCAGCAGAATTATGGAGAACACTGAAGCTTTCTTT. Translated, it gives CASRIMENTEAFF.

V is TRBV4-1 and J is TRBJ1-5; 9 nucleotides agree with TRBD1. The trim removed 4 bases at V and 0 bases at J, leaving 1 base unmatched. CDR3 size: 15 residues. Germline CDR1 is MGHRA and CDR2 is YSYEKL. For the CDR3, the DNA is TGCGCCAGCAGCCCGGGACAGGGTAGCAATCAGCCCCAGCATTTT. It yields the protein CASSPGQGSNQPQHF.

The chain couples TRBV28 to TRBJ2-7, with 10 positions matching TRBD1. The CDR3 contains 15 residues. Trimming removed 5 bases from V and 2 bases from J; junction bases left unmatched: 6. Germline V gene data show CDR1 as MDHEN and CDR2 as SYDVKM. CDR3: CASSVPGQGPYEQYF. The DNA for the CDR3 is TGTGCCAGCAGTGTGCCGGGACAGGGGCCCTACGAGCAGTACTTC.

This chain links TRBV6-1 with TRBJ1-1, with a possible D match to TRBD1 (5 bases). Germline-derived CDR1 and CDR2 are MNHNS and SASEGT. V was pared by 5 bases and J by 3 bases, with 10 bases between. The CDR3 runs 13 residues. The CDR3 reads CASSPQAYTEAFF. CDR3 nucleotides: TGTGCCAGCAGTCCACAGGCTTACACTGAAGCTTTCTTT.

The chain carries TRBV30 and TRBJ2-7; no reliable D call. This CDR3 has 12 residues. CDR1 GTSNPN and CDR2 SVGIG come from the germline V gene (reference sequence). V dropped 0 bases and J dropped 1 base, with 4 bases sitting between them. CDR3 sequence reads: CAWSVGSYEQYF. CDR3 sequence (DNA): TGTGCCTGGAGTGTAGGTTCCTACGAGCAGTACTTC.

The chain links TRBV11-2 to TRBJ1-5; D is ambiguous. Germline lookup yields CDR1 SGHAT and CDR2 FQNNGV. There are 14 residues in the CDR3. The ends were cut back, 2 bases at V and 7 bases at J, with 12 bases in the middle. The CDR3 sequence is CASSLKPASQPQHF. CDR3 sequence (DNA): TGTGCCAGCAGCTTAAAACCAGCGTCCCAGCCCCAGCATTTT.

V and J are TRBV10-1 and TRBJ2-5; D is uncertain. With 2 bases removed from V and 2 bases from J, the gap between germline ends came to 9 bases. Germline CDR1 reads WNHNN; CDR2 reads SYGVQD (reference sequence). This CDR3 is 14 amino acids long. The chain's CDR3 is CASSEVEGQETQYF. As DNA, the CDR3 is TGCGCCAGCAGTGAGGTCGAAGGACAAGAGACCCAGTACTTC.

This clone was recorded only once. CDR3 sequence (DNA): TGTGCCAGTAGTATCTCAGCGGTCGCCTCCCAAGAGACCCAGTACTTC. It translates to CASSISAVASQETQYF. This chain uses TRBV19 with TRBJ2-5, with D possibly being TRBD2 (5 bases). The V gene lost 3 bases and the J gene lost 1 base, with 15 bases spanning the gap. The CDR3 spans 16 residues. Per the germline V gene, CDR1 is LNHDA and CDR2 is SQIVND (reference sequence).

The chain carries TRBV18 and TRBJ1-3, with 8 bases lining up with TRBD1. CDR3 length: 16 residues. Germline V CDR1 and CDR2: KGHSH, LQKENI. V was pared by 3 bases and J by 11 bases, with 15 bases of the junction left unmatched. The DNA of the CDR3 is TGTGCCAGCTCACCCGCCGGATGGACAGGGAGTTACCCCATATATTTT. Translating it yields CASSPAGWTGSYPIYF.

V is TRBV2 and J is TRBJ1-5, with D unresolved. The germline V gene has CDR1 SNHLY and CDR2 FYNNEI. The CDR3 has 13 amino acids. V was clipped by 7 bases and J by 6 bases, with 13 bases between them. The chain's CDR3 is CASIRGLGQPQHF. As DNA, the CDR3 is TGTGCCAGCATTCGGGGTCTGGGTCAGCCCCAGCATTTT.

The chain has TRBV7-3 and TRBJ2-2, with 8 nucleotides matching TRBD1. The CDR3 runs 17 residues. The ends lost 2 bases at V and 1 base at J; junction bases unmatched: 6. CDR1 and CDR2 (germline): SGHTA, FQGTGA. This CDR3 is CASSLLYGTGNTGELFF. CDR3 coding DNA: TGTGCCAGCAGCTTACTTTATGGGACAGGGAACACCGGGGAGCTGTTTTTT.

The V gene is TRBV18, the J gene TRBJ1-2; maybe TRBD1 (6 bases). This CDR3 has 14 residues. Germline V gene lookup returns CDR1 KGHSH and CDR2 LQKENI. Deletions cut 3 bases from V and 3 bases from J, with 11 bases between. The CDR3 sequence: CASSPQEGDYGYTF. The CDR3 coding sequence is TGTGCCAGCTCACCGCAGGAGGGGGACTATGGCTACACCTTC.

DNA for the CDR3: TGTGCCAGCAGCGTGACTAGCGGGGGCCGTTTAACGGACCAGTACTTC. This gives the protein CASSVTSGGRLTDQYF. The chain has TRBV9 and TRBJ2-5, with 12 bases aligning to TRBD2. The CDR3 sequence is 16 residues long. V shed 2 bases and J 10 bases; nucleotides not matched to a gene: 12. The germline gives CDR1 SGDLS, CDR2 YYNGEE.

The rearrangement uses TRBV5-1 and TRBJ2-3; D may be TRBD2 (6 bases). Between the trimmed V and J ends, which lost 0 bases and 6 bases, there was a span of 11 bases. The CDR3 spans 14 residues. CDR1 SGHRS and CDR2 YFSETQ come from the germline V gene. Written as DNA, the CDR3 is TGCGCCAGCAGCTTGGACACCGCGGGGGATACGCAGTATTTT. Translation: CASSLDTAGDTQYF.

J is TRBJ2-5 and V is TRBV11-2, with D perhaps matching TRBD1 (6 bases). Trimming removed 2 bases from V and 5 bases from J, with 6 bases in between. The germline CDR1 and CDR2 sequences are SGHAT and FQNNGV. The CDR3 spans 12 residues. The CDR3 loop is CASSLQGETQYF. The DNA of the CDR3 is TGTGCCAGCAGCTTACAGGGGGAGACCCAGTACTTC.

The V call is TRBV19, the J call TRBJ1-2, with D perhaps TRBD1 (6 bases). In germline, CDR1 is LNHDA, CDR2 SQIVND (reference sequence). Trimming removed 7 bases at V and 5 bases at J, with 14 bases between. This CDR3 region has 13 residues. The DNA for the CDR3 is TGTGCCAGTAAACAACAGGGACGATATGGCTACACCTTC. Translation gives CASKQQGRYGYTF.

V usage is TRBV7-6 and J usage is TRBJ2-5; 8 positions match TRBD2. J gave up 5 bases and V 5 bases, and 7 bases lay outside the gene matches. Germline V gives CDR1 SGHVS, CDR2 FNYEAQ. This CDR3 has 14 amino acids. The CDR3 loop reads CASSTGGAGETQYF. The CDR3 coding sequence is TGTGCCAGCAGCACCGGGGGGGCCGGTGAGACCCAGTACTTC.